This is a list of T cell receptor beta chains from one sample in a study of blood T cell repertoires in COVID-19. Here immunoSEQ multiplex PCR was the method, and the copy in TCRdb shows in-frame clones only, minus some. The sample lists 150,000 to 200,000 clones, roughly 77% occurring once. Material for sequencing was peripheral blood. The receptor set was obtained from a woman aged 80 or over with COVID-19, enrolled during active disease. Both conserved end residues are part of each CDR3. The order of the fields is V gene, clone size, J gene, D gene, CDR3 protein, CDR3 DNA. D genes are given only for firm matches. Rows may omit the clone size; those that give it use once, few, many or a size class.

v_gene: TRBV7-2
abundance: .
j_gene: TRBJ2-7
d_gene: .
CDR3aa: CASSLMLETYEQYF
CDR3nt: TGTGCCAGCAGCTTAATGCTAGAGACCTACGAGCAGTACTTC

v_gene: TRBV28
abundance: .
j_gene: TRBJ1-4
d_gene: .
CDR3aa: CASSGQSEKLFF
CDR3nt: TGTGCCAGCAGTGGACAGTCAGAAAAACTGTTTTTT

v_gene: TRBV20-1
abundance: .
j_gene: TRBJ1-2
d_gene: .
CDR3aa: CSASRRDGYTF
CDR3nt: TGCAGTGCTAGCCGCAGGGATGGCTACACCTTC

v_gene: TRBV5-4
abundance: .
j_gene: TRBJ1-5
d_gene: .
CDR3aa: CASSLFGRPQHF
CDR3nt: TGTGCCAGCAGCTTGTTCGGTCGGCCCCAGCATTTT

v_gene: TRBV28
abundance: .
j_gene: TRBJ2-1
d_gene: TRBD2
CDR3aa: CASSNTPGTSGDHEQFF
CDR3nt: TGTGCCAGCAGTAACACGCCCGGGACTAGCGGGGACCATGAGCAGTTCTTC

v_gene: TRBV7-2
abundance: .
j_gene: TRBJ2-3
d_gene: TRBD1
CDR3aa: CASSLRDRRTDTQYF
CDR3nt: TGTGCCAGCAGCTTAAGGGACAGACGCACAGATACGCAGTATTTT

v_gene: TRBV5-6
abundance: .
j_gene: TRBJ2-7
d_gene: .
CDR3aa: CASSLLGEEHEQYF
CDR3nt: TGTGCCAGCAGCTTGCTTGGTGAGGAGCACGAGCAGTACTTC

v_gene: TRBV6-5
abundance: .
j_gene: TRBJ2-7
d_gene: .
CDR3aa: CASSYRPGSITYEQYF
CDR3nt: TGTGCCAGCAGTTACCGTCCCGGGAGTATCACCTACGAGCAGTACTTC

v_gene: TRBV5-1
abundance: .
j_gene: TRBJ2-1
d_gene: TRBD2
CDR3aa: CASSLGARLAGAYNEQFF
CDR3nt: TGCGCCAGCAGCTTGGGTGCCCGGCTAGCGGGAGCCTACAATGAGCAGTTCTTC

v_gene: TRBV19
abundance: .
j_gene: TRBJ1-1
d_gene: .
CDR3aa: CASSSTVNTEAFF
CDR3nt: TGTGCCAGTAGTAGTACGGTGAACACTGAAGCTTTCTTT

v_gene: TRBV6-6
abundance: .
j_gene: TRBJ1-6
d_gene: TRBD1
CDR3aa: CASRADRGLWDSPLHF
CDR3nt: TGTGCCAGCAGAGCGGACAGGGGGCTTTGGGATTCACCCCTCCACTTT

v_gene: TRBV24-1
abundance: .
j_gene: TRBJ2-3
d_gene: TRBD1
CDR3aa: CATSDLGTGNEDTQYF
CDR3nt: TGTGCCACCAGTGATTTAGGGACAGGGAACGAAGATACGCAGTATTTT

v_gene: TRBV27
abundance: .
j_gene: TRBJ1-2
d_gene: .
CDR3aa: CASGTLDGAGYTF
CDR3nt: TGTGCCAGCGGCACCCTCGATGGTGCTGGCTACACCTTC

v_gene: TRBV28
abundance: once
j_gene: TRBJ2-3
d_gene: .
CDR3aa: CASSLSGSDTQYF
CDR3nt: TGTGCCAGCAGTTTATCAGGGTCAGATACGCAGTATTTT

v_gene: TRBV1
abundance: .
j_gene: TRBJ2-1
d_gene: .
CDR3aa: CTSSQPNQREPDEQFF
CDR3nt: TGCACCAGCAGCCAACCCAATCAGCGGGAGCCGGATGAGCAGTTCTTC

v_gene: TRBV7-9
abundance: once
j_gene: TRBJ1-2
d_gene: TRBD1
CDR3aa: CASSSEGANGYTF
CDR3nt: TGTGCCAGCAGCTCGGAGGGGGCGAATGGCTACACCTTC

v_gene: TRBV7-8
abundance: .
j_gene: TRBJ2-7
d_gene: TRBD2
CDR3aa: CASSSSRGGEYEQYF
CDR3nt: TGTGCCAGCAGCTCGAGTCGGGGAGGGGAATACGAGCAGTACTTC

v_gene: TRBV5-4
abundance: .
j_gene: TRBJ1-2
d_gene: TRBD1
CDR3aa: CASSLGTGINSYTF
CDR3nt: TGTGCCAGCAGCTTAGGGACAGGGATTAACAGCTACACCTTC

v_gene: TRBV5-4
abundance: .
j_gene: TRBJ2-1
d_gene: .
CDR3aa: CASSPDRDMSYNEQFF
CDR3nt: TGTGCCAGCAGCCCCGACCGGGACATGTCCTACAATGAGCAGTTCTTC

v_gene: TRBV6-5
abundance: once
j_gene: TRBJ1-2
d_gene: TRBD1
CDR3aa: CASSYAGQLGYTF
CDR3nt: TGTGCCAGCAGTTACGCGGGACAGCTTGGCTACACCTTC

v_gene: TRBV16
abundance: .
j_gene: TRBJ2-7
d_gene: TRBD1
CDR3aa: CASSTWTGRFYEQYF
CDR3nt: TGTGCCAGCAGCACCTGGACAGGGAGGTTCTACGAGCAGTACTTC

v_gene: TRBV27
abundance: few
j_gene: TRBJ2-1
d_gene: TRBD2
CDR3aa: CASSWEASGPHNEQFF
CDR3nt: TGTGCCAGCAGTTGGGAGGCTAGCGGGCCACACAATGAGCAGTTCTTC

v_gene: TRBV5-8
abundance: few
j_gene: TRBJ1-2
d_gene: .
CDR3aa: CASTDSLANYGYTF
CDR3nt: TGTGCCAGCACGGACAGCCTAGCTAACTATGGCTACACCTTC

v_gene: TRBV28
abundance: .
j_gene: TRBJ2-7
d_gene: .
CDR3aa: CASSPPVGREQYF
CDR3nt: TGTGCCAGCAGCCCCCCCGTAGGGAGGGAGCAGTACTTC

v_gene: TRBV6-5
abundance: .
j_gene: TRBJ1-1
d_gene: .
CDR3aa: CASSSPGNTEAFF
CDR3nt: TGTGCCAGCAGTTCCCCGGGGAACACTGAAGCTTTCTTT

v_gene: TRBV10-3
abundance: .
j_gene: TRBJ2-3
d_gene: .
CDR3aa: CAIGSVGQGRDTQYF
CDR3nt: TGTGCCATCGGATCCGTCGGGCAGGGCAGGGATACGCAGTATTTT

v_gene: TRBV18
abundance: .
j_gene: TRBJ2-5
d_gene: .
CDR3aa: CASSLYREETQYF
CDR3nt: TGTGCCAGCTCATTGTACAGGGAAGAGACCCAGTACTTC

v_gene: TRBV6-5
abundance: once
j_gene: TRBJ1-1
d_gene: .
CDR3aa: CASSRGWTEAFF
CDR3nt: TGTGCCAGCAGTCGAGGGTGGACTGAAGCTTTCTTT

v_gene: TRBV3-1/TRBV3-2
abundance: .
j_gene: TRBJ2-7
d_gene: TRBD2
CDR3aa: CASSLTGLAGEYEQYF
CDR3nt: TGTGCCAGCAGCCTCACGGGACTAGCGGGAGAATACGAGCAGTACTTC

v_gene: TRBV19
abundance: few
j_gene: TRBJ2-3
d_gene: .
CDR3aa: CASSMTRGDTQYF
CDR3nt: TGTGCCAGTAGTATGACTCGGGGAGATACGCAGTATTTT

v_gene: TRBV3-1/TRBV3-2
abundance: .
j_gene: TRBJ2-7
d_gene: TRBD1
CDR3aa: CASSPIPGQASSYEQYF
CDR3nt: TGTGCCAGCAGCCCCATCCCCGGACAGGCCAGCTCCTACGAGCAGTACTTC

v_gene: TRBV2
abundance: .
j_gene: TRBJ2-7
d_gene: TRBD1
CDR3aa: CASLYPGQGARSETYEQYF
CDR3nt: TGTGCCAGCCTCTATCCGGGACAGGGGGCACGTTCCGAGACCTACGAGCAGTACTTC

v_gene: TRBV6-5
abundance: .
j_gene: TRBJ2-5
d_gene: .
CDR3aa: CASSLQKQETQYF
CDR3nt: TGTGCCAGCAGCTTACAGAAACAAGAGACCCAGTACTTC

v_gene: TRBV3-1/TRBV3-2
abundance: .
j_gene: TRBJ2-1
d_gene: TRBD2
CDR3aa: CASKTSGVYNEQFF
CDR3nt: TGTGCCAGCAAAACTAGCGGGGTTTACAATGAGCAGTTCTTC

v_gene: TRBV19
abundance: few
j_gene: TRBJ1-2
d_gene: .
CDR3aa: CASSIGAGSFYGYTF
CDR3nt: TGTGCCAGTAGTATAGGGGCAGGTTCCTTCTATGGCTACACCTTC

v_gene: TRBV28
abundance: .
j_gene: TRBJ1-5
d_gene: .
CDR3aa: CASSYNFRDQHF
CDR3nt: TGTGCCAGCAGTTATAACTTCCGAGATCAGCATTTT

v_gene: TRBV2
abundance: .
j_gene: TRBJ2-5
d_gene: TRBD2
CDR3aa: CASSRREDQETQYF
CDR3nt: TGTGCCAGCAGTCGGCGGGAGGACCAAGAGACCCAGTACTTC

v_gene: TRBV9
abundance: once
j_gene: TRBJ2-1
d_gene: TRBD2
CDR3aa: CASSGLAGDDNEQFF
CDR3nt: TGTGCCAGCAGCGGACTAGCGGGAGATGACAATGAGCAGTTCTTC

v_gene: TRBV13
abundance: .
j_gene: TRBJ2-1
d_gene: .
CDR3aa: CASSFLTASANEQFF
CDR3nt: TGTGCCAGCAGCTTCTTGACAGCCAGTGCGAATGAGCAGTTCTTC

v_gene: TRBV10-3
abundance: .
j_gene: TRBJ2-1
d_gene: .
CDR3aa: CATGSRGVPYNEQFF
CDR3nt: TGTGCCACCGGGTCGCGCGGGGTACCCTACAATGAGCAGTTCTTC

v_gene: TRBV28
abundance: few
j_gene: TRBJ2-3
d_gene: TRBD1
CDR3aa: CASSLYLGQGFTDTQYF
CDR3nt: TGTGCCAGCAGCTTATACCTGGGACAGGGGTTCACAGATACGCAGTATTTT

v_gene: TRBV5-1
abundance: .
j_gene: TRBJ2-7
d_gene: .
CDR3aa: CASSLGGRREQYF
CDR3nt: TGCGCCAGCAGCTTAGGCGGCCGAAGGGAGCAGTACTTC

v_gene: TRBV9
abundance: .
j_gene: TRBJ1-1
d_gene: .
CDR3aa: CASSLRGANTEAFF
CDR3nt: TGTGCCAGCAGCCTCAGGGGCGCGAACACTGAAGCTTTCTTT

v_gene: TRBV29-1
abundance: .
j_gene: TRBJ2-1
d_gene: TRBD1
CDR3aa: CSVATGTGPYNEQFF
CDR3nt: TGCAGCGTGGCTACCGGGACAGGACCCTACAATGAGCAGTTCTTC

v_gene: TRBV9
abundance: .
j_gene: TRBJ2-3
d_gene: .
CDR3aa: CASCKWGEITDTQYF
CDR3nt: TGTGCCAGCTGTAAGTGGGGGGAGATCACAGATACGCAGTATTTT

v_gene: TRBV4-1
abundance: .
j_gene: TRBJ2-3
d_gene: TRBD2
CDR3aa: CASSREFGRGTDTQYF
CDR3nt: TGCGCCAGCAGCCGAGAGTTTGGGAGGGGCACAGATACGCAGTATTTT

v_gene: TRBV4-3
abundance: .
j_gene: TRBJ1-3
d_gene: TRBD1
CDR3aa: CASSQVGEIGDRAGNTIYF
CDR3nt: TGCGCCAGCAGCCAAGTTGGCGAGATCGGGGACAGGGCTGGAAACACCATATATTTT

v_gene: TRBV18
abundance: .
j_gene: TRBJ2-7
d_gene: .
CDR3aa: CASSPGTYEQYF
CDR3nt: TGTGCCAGCTCACCCGGGACCTACGAGCAGTACTTC

v_gene: TRBV19
abundance: .
j_gene: TRBJ2-2
d_gene: TRBD1
CDR3aa: CASSKRGLIGELFF
CDR3nt: TGTGCCAGTAGTAAGAGGGGGCTCATCGGGGAGCTGTTTTTT

v_gene: TRBV29-1
abundance: .
j_gene: TRBJ2-5
d_gene: .
CDR3aa: CSVVSQYQETQYF
CDR3nt: TGCAGCGTTGTTTCTCAGTACCAAGAGACCCAGTACTTC

v_gene: TRBV6-1
abundance: .
j_gene: TRBJ2-1
d_gene: TRBD2
CDR3aa: CASSEAGLEYNEQFF
CDR3nt: TGTGCCAGCAGTGAAGCCGGACTAGAGTACAATGAGCAGTTCTTC

v_gene: TRBV19
abundance: .
j_gene: TRBJ2-7
d_gene: .
CDR3aa: CATFRGFGSYEQYF
CDR3nt: TGTGCCACCTTTCGAGGGTTCGGCTCCTACGAGCAGTACTTC